The source of this T cell receptor (beta chain) is a study of shared clonotypes between healthy human individuals. Naive CD8 cells comprised CD45RO-negative, CCR7-positively selected cells, excluding terminally differentiated effector memory CD45RA+ cells. Nashville, Tennessee was home to all donors, each a Caucasian adult. Concerning this clone: Its antigen remains unknown.

Germline trimming cut 0 bases from V and 3 bases from J; bases unmatched to any gene: 3. CDR1 is SGDLS, CDR2 YYNGEE, per germline. The CDR3 has 15 amino acids. Findings and limits, study-wide: What naive subsets generally showed was a larger estimated richness than memory subsets showed. The study sampled only blood, and tissue repertoires likely differ. Shared clonotypes: about 4.6% naive CD4, roughly 3.8% naive CD8, 2.3% memory CD4, around 0.4% memory CD8.

Using immunoSEQ multiplex PCR, the repertoire was profiled, and TCRdb retains in-frame clones only, with some absent. This repertoire shows roughly 2 million clones, approximately 94% found once; its top ten account for roughly 1%. The sequenced sample was naive CD8+ T cells sorted from blood. J is TRBJ2-3 and V is TRBV9; 8 positions match TRBD2. The receptor comes from a man aged 18 to 30 in good health. The CDR3 nucleotides are TGTGCCAGCAGCGTAGACAGCGGGGGAACAGATACGCAGTATTTT. As protein: CASSVDSGGTDTQYF.